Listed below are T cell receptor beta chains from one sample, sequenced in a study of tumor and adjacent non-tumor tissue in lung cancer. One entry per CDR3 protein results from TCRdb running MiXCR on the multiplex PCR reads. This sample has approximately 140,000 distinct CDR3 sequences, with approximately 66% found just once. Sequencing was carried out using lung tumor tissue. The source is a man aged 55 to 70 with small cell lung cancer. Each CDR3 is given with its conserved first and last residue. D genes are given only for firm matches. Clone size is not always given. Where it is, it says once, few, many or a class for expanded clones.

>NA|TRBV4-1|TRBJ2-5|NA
CASSRNGETQYF
TGCGCCAGCAGCCGGAATGGTGAGACCCAGTACTTC
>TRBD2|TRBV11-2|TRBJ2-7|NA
CASKLAPGLHSYEQYF
TGTGCCAGCAAGTTAGCGCCGGGACTACACTCCTACGAGCAGTACTTC
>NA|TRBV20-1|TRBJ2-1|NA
CSAEHRHKEFF
TGCAGTGCTGAACATCGCCATAAGGAGTTCTTC
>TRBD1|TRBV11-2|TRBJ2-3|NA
CANSLTGDADTQYF
TGTGCCAACAGCTTGACAGGGGACGCAGATACGCAGTATTTT
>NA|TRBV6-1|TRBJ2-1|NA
CASSIRPGNSYNEQFF
TGTGCCAGCAGCATTAGACCCGGTAACTCCTACAATGAGCAGTTCTTC
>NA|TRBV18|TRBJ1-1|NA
CASSPQRRTEAFF
TGTGCCAGCTCACCCCAACGTCGCACTGAAGCTTTCTTT
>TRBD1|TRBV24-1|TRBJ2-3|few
CATSRGQYIPDTQYF
TGTGCCACCAGTAGGGGACAGTATATCCCAGATACGCAGTATTTT
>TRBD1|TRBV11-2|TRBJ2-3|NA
CVSSLATGGTDTQYF
TGTGTCAGCAGTTTAGCCACAGGGGGCACAGATACGCAGTATTTT
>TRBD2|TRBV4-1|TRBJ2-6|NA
CASSQTSGTTGANVLAF
TGCGCCAGCAGCCAGACTAGCGGGACGACTGGGGCCAACGTCCTCGCTTTC
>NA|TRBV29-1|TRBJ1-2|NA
CSVVMDGVDGYTF
TGCAGCGTTGTAATGGACGGGGTTGATGGCTACACCTTC
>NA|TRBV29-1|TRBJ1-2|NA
CSVEYEYDYTF
TGCAGCGTTGAATACGAGTATGACTACACCTTC
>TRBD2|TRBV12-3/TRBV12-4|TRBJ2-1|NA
CASSPTSVLSSYNEQFF
TGTGCCAGCAGCCCTACTAGCGTACTGAGCTCCTACAATGAGCAGTTCTTC
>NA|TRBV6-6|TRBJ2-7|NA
CASIPQWAYEQYF
TGTGCCAGCATCCCCCAATGGGCGTACGAGCAGTACTTC
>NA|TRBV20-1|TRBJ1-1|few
CGARRGGANTEAFF
TGCGGTGCTAGAAGGGGGGGGGCGAACACTGAAGCTTTCTTT
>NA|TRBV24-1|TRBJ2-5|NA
CATSDLDGQETQCF
TGTGCCACCAGTGATTTGGACGGTCAAGAGACCCAGTGCTTC
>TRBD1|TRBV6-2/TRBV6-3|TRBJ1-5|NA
CVSSWRTGYQPQHF
TGTGTCAGCAGTTGGAGGACAGGGTACCAGCCCCAGCATTTT
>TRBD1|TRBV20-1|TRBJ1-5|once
CSARSGAGGQPQHF
TGCAGTGCTAGAAGCGGGGCAGGGGGTCAGCCCCAGCATTTT
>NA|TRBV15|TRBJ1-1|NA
CATSLALQDTEAFF
TGTGCCACCAGCTTAGCACTCCAGGACACTGAAGCTTTCTTT
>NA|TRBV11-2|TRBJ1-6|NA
CANSLSQSNSPLHF
TGTGCCAACAGCTTATCACAGTCTAATTCACCCCTCCACTTT
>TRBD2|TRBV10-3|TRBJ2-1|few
CAISPQLAGGLNGQFF
TGTGCCATCAGTCCACAGCTAGCGGGAGGTCTCAATGGGCAGTTCTTC